This passage covers 27 T cell receptor beta chains from one sample sequenced in a study of CD8 T cells in ankylosing spondylitis. In TCRdb, the 5' RACE reads were re-called with MiXCR into one record per CDR3 protein. Here the sample spans 300,000 to 350,000 distinct CDR3 sequences, approximately 10% being singletons. Sequencing was done on a sample of blood, either unsorted or a sorted T cell fraction (not recorded which). The receptors derive from a female donor with ankylosing spondylitis or in good health (not recorded which).

This clonotype was detected many times. The CDR3 region is CASSPERTNTEAFF. CDR3 coding DNA: TGCGCCAGCAGCCCTGAAAGGACGAACACTGAAGCTTTCTTT. The chain carries TRBV5-1 and TRBJ1-1; D uncertain. The V gene lost 4 bases and the J gene lost 1 base, with 11 bases spanning the gap. The germline V gene encodes CDR1 SGHRS and CDR2 YFSETQ. This CDR3 comprises 14 residues.

This clonotype was seen at least ten times. This rearrangement joins TRBV11-1 to TRBJ2-5; D uncertain. Germline V gene data show CDR1 as SGHAT and CDR2 as FQDESV (reference sequence). The CDR3 is 20 amino acids. V shed 1 base and J shed 2 bases, with 26 bases lying between them. The CDR3 DNA reads as TGTGCCAGCAGCTTAGTGCCCCTAGTCTTTGACCGGTGGGCACAAGAGACCCAGTACTTC. Amino acid sequence: CASSLVPLVFDRWAQETQYF.

This clonotype turned up a few times. V is TRBV7-2 and J is TRBJ2-1; maybe TRBD1 (6 bases). Trimming left V 2 bases short and J 1 base short, with 9 bases between. The CDR3 consists of 15 residues. CDR1 and CDR2 from the germline V gene are SGHTA and FQGNSA. In DNA, the CDR3 is TGTGCCAGCAGCTTATTGGGGGCATCCTACAATGAGCAGTTCTTC. Amino acids: CASSLLGASYNEQFF.

In DNA, the CDR3 is TGTGCCAGCAGTTTAACAGACCGAGTTATAAACTACGAGCAGTACTTC. Amino acids: CASSLTDRVINYEQYF. The rearrangement uses TRBV28 and TRBJ2-7, with D unresolved. This CDR3 spans 16 amino acids. Between the trimmed V and J ends, which lost 2 bases and 3 bases, there was a span of 17 bases. In germline, CDR1 is MDHEN, CDR2 SYDVKM.

Many counts were recorded for this clonotype. The rearrangement joins TRBV5-6 to TRBJ2-3; D tentatively reads TRBD1 or TRBD2 (5 bases each). This CDR3 region has 13 residues. In germline, CDR1 is SGHDT, CDR2 YYEEEE. V lost 2 bases, J lost 11 bases, and 15 bases lay in between. The CDR3 sequence is CASSFAPGTVQYF. The CDR3 DNA reads as TGTGCCAGCAGCTTTGCCCCAGGGACGGTGCAGTATTTT.

This clonotype was detected many times. The gene calls are TRBV5-1 and TRBJ2-2; TRBD1 or TRBD2 may be the D gene (5 bases each). Germline V gene sequence: CDR1 SGHRS, CDR2 YFSETQ. Trimming took 9 bases from V and 8 from J, leaving 20 bases between them. The CDR3 is made up of 14 amino acids. In nucleotides, the CDR3 is TGCGCCACCAAATGGGACGGAAGTACTGGGGAGCTGTTTTTT. Translating it yields CATKWDGSTGELFF.

This clonotype was recorded many times. The gene calls are TRBV5-1 and TRBJ2-1; TRBD2 agrees at 10 bases. The CDR3 is 15 amino acids. CDR1 SGHRS and CDR2 YFSETQ come from the germline V gene. V dropped 4 bases and J dropped 5; count of bases not matched to a gene: 6. The CDR3 bases are TGCGCCAGCAGCACGGCTAGCGGGAGTAACAATGAGCAGTTCTTC. It specifies CASSTASGSNNEQFF.

This clonotype was counted ten times or more. The rearrangement uses TRBV27 and TRBJ1-5; D unclear. The V and J ends lost 2 bases and 4 bases respectively, with 9 bases between them. Germline CDR1 reads MNHEY; CDR2 reads SMNVEV (reference sequence). CDR3 length equals 14 residues. The CDR3 DNA reads TGTGCCAGCAGTTTAGTCGTGGGGAATCAGCCCCAGCATTTT. Translating it yields CASSLVVGNQPQHF.

The table lists this clonotype with many counts. V usage is TRBV5-1 and J usage is TRBJ2-3; D uncertain. The germline V and J ends were trimmed by 0 bases and 3 bases, with 11 bases remaining between them. The CDR3 runs to 15 residues. Germline V gene sequence: CDR1 SGHRS, CDR2 YFSETQ. Here the CDR3 reads CASSLEGMATDTQYF. The CDR3 DNA sequence: TGCGCCAGCAGCTTGGAGGGTATGGCTACAGATACGCAGTATTTT.

This clonotype was seen a few times. At one end, the junction sequence differs from germline, possibly due to a read error. The chain has TRBV20-1 and TRBJ2-3, with 10 bases matching TRBD2. Germline-derived CDR1 and CDR2 are DFQATT and SNEGSKA (reference sequence). The CDR3 consists of 16 residues. The CDR3: CSARAPLAGGTDTQYF. The CDR3 DNA follows: TGCAGTGCTAGAGCCCCTTTAGCGGGGGGCACCGATACGCAGTATTTT.

This clonotype occurred many times. The V gene is TRBV6-2 or TRBV6-3, the J gene TRBJ2-4, with D possibly being TRBD1 or TRBD2 (5 bases each). The CDR3 runs to 18 residues. Trimming left V 2 bases short and J 7 bases short, with 24 bases between. Per germline, CDR1 MNHEY and CDR2 SVGEGT. In nucleotides, the CDR3 is TGTGCCAGCAGTTACGCAGTCAGGGAGTCGGCAATCAAGAACATTCAGTACTTC. Translating gives CASSYAVRESAIKNIQYF.

With respect to this clonotype: This may be a read error: a much more frequent sequence differs by one nucleotide. The rearrangement uses TRBV6-5 and TRBJ1-1, with a possible D match to TRBD1 (6 bases). Germline loops: CDR1 MNHEY, CDR2 SVGAGI. The germline V and J ends were trimmed by 3 bases and 6 bases, with 14 bases remaining between them. The length of the CDR3 is 14 residues. The CDR3: CASSYGGPSPEAFF. The CDR3 DNA follows: TGTGCCAGCAGTTATGGGGGGCCGAGTCCTGAAGCTTTCTTT.

This clonotype was observed at least ten times. The rearrangement uses TRBV5-1 and TRBJ2-1; a weak D match, TRBD1 (5 bases). The V end was cut by 0 bases, the J end by 4 bases, with 14 bases between. In germline, CDR1 is SGHRS, CDR2 YFSETQ. The CDR3 is made up of 16 amino acids. The CDR3 DNA follows: TGCGCCAGCAGCTTGGGTTTGGGGCAATCGTACAATGAGCAGTTCTTC. Translated: CASSLGLGQSYNEQFF.

This clonotype occurred many times. This chain uses TRBV7-9 with TRBJ2-5; TRBD1 agrees at 10 bases. Trimming at V came to 6 bases and at J to 5 bases, leaving 3 bases not matched to a gene. Germline values: CDR1 SEHNR, CDR2 FQNEAQ (reference sequence). The CDR3 is 13 amino acids. This CDR3 is CASSDRGQETQYF. The DNA of the CDR3 is TGTGCCAGCAGTGACAGGGGGCAGGAGACCCAGTACTTC.

This clonotype came up many times. The V call is TRBV20-1, the J call TRBJ2-1, with 8 bases matching TRBD2. CDR1 DFQATT and CDR2 SNEGSKA come from the germline V gene (reference sequence). The CDR3 extends over 15 amino acids. The trim removed 0 bases at V and 3 bases at J, leaving 4 bases unmatched. The CDR3 reads CSAREAGAGYNEQFF. In DNA form, the CDR3 reads TGCAGTGCTAGAGAAGCGGGAGCGGGCTACAATGAGCAGTTCTTC.

This clonotype was seen many times. The chain recombines TRBV7-2 with TRBJ2-2; unclear D gene. The V and J ends lost 1 base and 4 bases respectively, with 7 bases between them. The length of the CDR3 is 14 residues. Per the germline V gene, CDR1 is SGHTA and CDR2 is FQGNSA. CDR3 residues: CASSLGVSTGELFF. For the CDR3, the DNA is TGTGCCAGCAGCTTAGGGGTCAGCACCGGGGAGCTGTTTTTT.

This clonotype was picked up many times. The J gene is TRBJ1-5, the V gene TRBV20-1; D unresolved. CDR3 length: 16 amino acids. Germline V gives CDR1 DFQATT, CDR2 SNEGSKA (reference sequence). V lost 4 bases and J 0 bases, leaving 16 bases between the germline ends. The CDR3 nucleotides are TGCAGTGCTACCGATCTTGGACGGTATAGCAATCAGCCCCAGCATTTT. Translated: CSATDLGRYSNQPQHF.

There are many counts of this clonotype. J is TRBJ2-3 and V is TRBV6-2 or TRBV6-3; D not certain. The ends were cut back, 5 bases at V and 13 bases at J, with 13 bases in the middle. The CDR3 contains 11 residues. In germline, CDR1 is MNHEY, CDR2 SVGEGT. The DNA of the CDR3 is TGTGCCAGCAGTCCAGGTCTCGAGGAGTATTTT. Amino acid sequence: CASSPGLEEYF.

This clonotype showed up many times. V gene TRBV30 combines with J gene TRBJ2-2; D ambiguous. The CDR3 consists of 12 residues. Germline CDR1 reads GTSNPN; CDR2 reads SVGIG (reference sequence). V was cut by 5 bases and J by 6 bases, with 10 bases left in between. The CDR3, as DNA: TGTGCCTGGGTCCTTCTCTCCGGGGAGCTGTTTTTT. As protein: CAWVLLSGELFF. Filled out from reference TRBV30 and TRBJ2-2, the complete variable domain reads SQTIHQWPATLVQPVGSPLSLECTVEGTSNPNLYWYRQAAGRGLQLLFYSVGIGQISSEVPQNLSASRPQDRQFILSSKKLLLSDSGFYLCAWVLLSGELFFGEGSRLTVL.

This clonotype has at least ten counts. The genes are TRBV5-1 and TRBJ1-1; perhaps TRBD1 as D (6 bases). Germline V CDR1 and CDR2: SGHRS, YFSETQ. The CDR3 extends over 14 amino acids. V dropped 4 bases and J dropped 2 bases, with 12 bases sitting between them. The CDR3: CASSTGTINTEAFF. The DNA for the CDR3 is TGCGCCAGCAGCACGGGGACAATAAACACTGAAGCTTTCTTT.

The chain links TRBV12-3 or TRBV12-4 to TRBJ1-2; weak D call: TRBD1 (6 bases). V lost 6 bases and J lost 7, with 12 bases in between. This CDR3 spans 12 amino acids. CDR3 coding DNA: TGTGCCAGCAGGCCTCCAGGGGTTGGCTACACCTTC. Translation: CASRPPGVGYTF.

This clonotype was counted between two and nine times. The rearrangement joins TRBV3-1 to TRBJ2-5; 7 positions agree with TRBD2. Losses at the gene ends were 0 bases for V and 4 bases for J; bases not matched to a gene: 5. Germline V gene data show CDR1 as LGHDT and CDR2 as YNNKEL (reference sequence). CDR3 length: 15 amino acids. CDR3 in amino acids: CASSQDPGGRETQYF. DNA for the CDR3: TGTGCCAGCAGCCAAGATCCGGGCGGGAGAGAGACCCAGTACTTC.

This clonotype was seen ten or more times. The chain has TRBV7-8 and TRBJ1-6; D may be TRBD1 (5 bases). This CDR3 comprises 14 residues. The V gene's germline CDR1 is SGHVS and CDR2 FQNEAQ. V lost 7 bases, J lost 6 bases, and 13 bases lay in between. Here the CDR3 reads CASTGGGSNSPLHF. Here the CDR3 DNA reads TGTGCCAGCACCGGGGGGGGAAGTAATTCACCCCTCCACTTT. The full variable domain, its missing parts supplied by reference TRBV7-8 and TRBJ1-6, is GAGVSQSPRYKVAKRGQDVALRCDPISGHVSLFWYQQALGQGPEFLTYFQNEAQLDKSGLPSDRFFAERPEGSVSTLKIQRTQQEDSAVYLCASTGGGSNSPLHFGNGTRLTVT.

This clonotype was seen only a few times. J is TRBJ2-7 and V is TRBV5-5; TRBD1 matches at 7 bases. CDR3 length equals 15 residues. The germline V gene encodes CDR1 SGHKS and CDR2 YYEKEE (reference sequence). Trimming took 0 bases from V and 7 from J; bases not matched to a gene: 10. In DNA form, the CDR3 reads TGTGCCAGCAGCTTGGTTGGGACAGCGACTCGGGAGCAGTACTTC. It encodes CASSLVGTATREQYF.

This clonotype showed up just a few times. The rearrangement joins TRBV6-6 to TRBJ2-7; the D is unclear. CDR1 is MNHNY, CDR2 SVGAGI, per germline (reference sequence). V lost 0 bases and J 3 bases, leaving 3 bases between the germline ends. The CDR3 totals 12 residues. In DNA form, the CDR3 reads TGTGCCAGCAGTTACTCCATCTACGAGCAGTACTTC. This gives the protein CASSYSIYEQYF.

This clonotype was picked up a small number of times. This chain joins TRBV7-9 and TRBJ2-5; TRBD2 matches 8 bases. The CDR3 loop spans 15 amino acids. Germline V gene lookup returns CDR1 SEHNR and CDR2 FQNEAQ (reference sequence). V was clipped by 4 bases and J by 5 bases; unmatched bases: 9. CDR3 residues: CASSSGLDVWETQYF. The CDR3 coding sequence is TGTGCCAGCAGCTCGGGACTAGATGTTTGGGAGACCCAGTACTTC. The full variable domain, in which reference TRBV7-9 and TRBJ2-5 provide the parts outside the CDR3, is DTGVSQNPRHKITKRGQNVTFRCDPISEHNRLYWYRQTLGQGPEFLTYFQNEAQLEKSRLLSDRFSAERPKGSFSTLEIQRTEQGDSAMYLCASSSGLDVWETQYFGPGTRLLVL.

This clonotype came up many times. CDR3 DNA sequence: TGTGCCACCAGTCCAGAGACCTACTATGGCTACACCTTC. Residues: CATSPETYYGYTF. This chain connects TRBV15 to TRBJ1-2; D call uncertain. Germline loops: CDR1 LNHNV, CDR2 YYDKDF (reference sequence). Trimming removed 6 bases from V and 3 bases from J, with 11 bases in between. This CDR3 has 13 amino acids.